A single T cell receptor (beta chain) is shown here with its context. The data derive from a study of blood T cells in healthy people across ages. PCR was performed a second time for about 7 to 12 cycles using a sample-barcoded 5' primer and a J-beta primer mix. TCRdb redid the calling of the 5' RACE reads with MiXCR, one entry per CDR3 protein. The data contain 600,000 to 800,000 distinct CDR3 sequences, about 51% of them seen just once; the ten biggest clones take up about 13%. Between the trimmed V and J ends, which lost 2 bases and 9 bases, there was a span of 9 bases. The CDR3 has 12 amino acids. Germline V gene sequence: CDR1 SGHTA, CDR2 FQGNSA.

The specimen was blood. This sequence joins TRBV7-2 and TRBJ2-3; the D is unclear. The origin of this receptor is an elderly woman in good health. The CDR3 coding sequence is TGTGCCAGCAGCTTAAGTATTCGGACGCAGTATTTT. Translated, it gives CASSLSIRTQYF.